This T cell receptor beta chain was observed in a study of T cells in localized non-small cell lung cancer. Sequencing was performed with immunoSEQ multiplex PCR; in TCRdb, only in-frame clones are kept and a portion is missing. The profile shows approximately 43,000 clones, about 88% of them singletons. CDR3 length: 13 amino acids. V shed 2 bases and J shed 5 bases, with 6 bases lying between them. The germline gives CDR1 MNHNY, CDR2 SVGAGI (reference sequence). The sample was peripheral blood, taken before any cancer treatment. The J gene is TRBJ1-4, the V gene TRBV6-6; tentative D call: TRBD1 (5 bases). The clonotype comes from a woman between 18 and 50 years old with stage III lung adenocarcinoma. CDR3 residues: CASSYRDNEKLFF. The CDR3 region has the DNA TGTGCCAGCAGTTACAGGGACAATGAAAAACTGTTTTTT.